The subject of this entry is one T cell receptor beta chain. These data come from a study of regulatory T cells in long-lasting Graves disease. Building the TCR beta libraries relied on iRepertoire HTBI primers, and CDR3 regions underwent Arm-PCR. TCRdb reprocessed the multiplex PCR reads with MiXCR, giving one entry per CDR3 protein. This sample yields hundreds of thousands of distinct CDR3 sequences, of which roughly 15% are seen a single time; roughly 8% belongs to the top ten. The sample's time point: newly diagnosed GD, antithyroid drugs for less than 3 months. PBMCs were the source of the RNA used for TCR sequencing. V was clipped by 4 bases and J by 0 bases; unmatched bases: 6. The length of the CDR3 is 16 residues. Germline values: CDR1 KGHSH, CDR2 LQKENI. The sample was also reused in another study, on T cells in Graves' hyperthyroidism and ophthalmopathy. That work contributes: Diagnoses were made from clinical symptoms, serum measures (thyroxine and TRAb), thyroid ultrasound and orbital computed tomography. Researchers report that a 13 V-J model separated ophthalmopathy from stable hyperthyroidism.

The receptor was isolated from a middle-aged woman with Graves disease. This sample comprised peripheral blood mononuclear cells (PBMCs), obtained at new diagnosis, from a patient treated with antithyroid drugs. The J gene is TRBJ1-5, the V gene TRBV18, with 7 positions matching TRBD1. The CDR3 DNA sequence: TGTGCCAGCTCACTGCAGACAGGGAATAGCAATCAGCCCCAGCATTTT. It specifies CASSLQTGNSNQPQHF.